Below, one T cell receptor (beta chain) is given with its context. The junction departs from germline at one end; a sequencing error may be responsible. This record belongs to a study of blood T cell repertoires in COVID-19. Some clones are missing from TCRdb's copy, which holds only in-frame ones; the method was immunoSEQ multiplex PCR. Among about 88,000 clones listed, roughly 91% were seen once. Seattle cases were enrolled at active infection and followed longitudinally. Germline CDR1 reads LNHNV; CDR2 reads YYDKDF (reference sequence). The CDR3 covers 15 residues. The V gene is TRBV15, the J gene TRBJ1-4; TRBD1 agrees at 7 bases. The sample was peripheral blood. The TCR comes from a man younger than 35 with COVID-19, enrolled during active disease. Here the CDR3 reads CATSRDQTGSEKLLF. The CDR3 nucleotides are TGTGCCACCAGCAGAGATCAGACAGGGAGTGAAAAACTGCTTTTT.